Below, one T cell receptor (beta chain) is given with its context. Its specificity is not known. Using immunoSEQ multiplex PCR, the repertoire was profiled, and TCRdb retains in-frame clones only, with some absent. The sample contains roughly 150,000 clones, around nine tenths of which appear only once. This specimen comes from a study of T cell responses to AZD1222 COVID-19 vaccine. Study-wide findings and caveats: Sampling captured repertoires only after the peak T cell response. The donor group comprised mostly white British people and more females; the analysis possibly underestimated clonal diversity. Seropositivity was recorded at baseline in only a handful of AZD1222 recipients. After two AZD1222 doses, spike-specific TCR breadth and depth rose versus day 0.

The CDR3 extends over 15 amino acids. Trimming removed 0 bases from V and 6 bases from J; junction bases left unmatched: 7. Germline assignment: CDR1 KGHSH and CDR2 LQKENI. This specimen was peripheral blood, taken on day 0 of AZD1222 vaccination. The V and J genes are TRBV18 and TRBJ1-1; 7 bases match TRBD1. The sequence was collected from an adult in good health. The CDR3 reads CASSPPQGGGAEAFF. As DNA, the CDR3 is TGTGCCAGCTCACCACCCCAGGGGGGTGGGGCTGAAGCTTTCTTT.